These 17 T cell receptor beta chains came from one sample sequenced in a study of shared clonotypes between healthy human individuals. Sequencing used immunoSEQ multiplex PCR; TCRdb keeps in-frame clones, though not all of them. The table has approximately 2,200,000 clones, under 95% seen once. Naivety among CD8 cells was defined by CD45RO negativity and positive CCR7 selection, thereby excluding terminally differentiated effector memory CD45RA+ cells. The sample was naive CD8+ T cells from PBMCs. These receptors came from a man younger than 35 in good health. Some clones in this sample may be carry-over from other donors' samples.

The chain uses TRBV28 and TRBJ2-7; a possible D gene is TRBD2 (6 bases). CDR1 MDHEN and CDR2 SYDVKM come from the germline V gene. The CDR3 covers 15 residues. Trimming stripped 2 bases from V and 5 bases from J, with 16 bases between. Here the CDR3 reads CASSLGAGRNDEQYF. Written as DNA, the CDR3 is TGTGCCAGCAGTTTAGGGGCAGGGAGGAACGACGAGCAGTACTTC.

The chain combines TRBV4-3 with TRBJ2-7, with 8 bases identical to TRBD2. The CDR3 has 17 amino acids. J lost 5 bases, V lost 0 bases, and 12 bases had no gene match. Germline CDR1 LGHNA, CDR2 YSLEER. The CDR3 region is CASSQDRVSGALDEQYF. In nucleotides, the CDR3 is TGCGCCAGCAGCCAAGATCGTGTTAGCGGGGCCCTTGACGAGCAGTACTTC.

J is TRBJ2-5 and V is TRBV6-1; D unresolved. The V gene's germline CDR1 is MNHNS and CDR2 SASEGT. V lost 6 bases and J lost 1, with 12 bases in between. This CDR3 is 14 amino acids long. DNA of the CDR3: TGTGCCAGCAGCCCAAGTGCCCCCCAAGAGACCCAGTACTTC. Its protein is CASSPSAPQETQYF.

The rearrangement links TRBV28 to TRBJ2-1; D is possibly TRBD1 or TRBD2 (5 bases each). The CDR3 totals 16 residues. V lost 3 bases and J 2 bases, leaving 14 bases between the germline ends. CDR1 and CDR2 (germline): MDHEN, SYDVKM. CDR3 in amino acids: CASSFTGTSPYNEQFF. The CDR3 region has the DNA TGTGCCAGCAGTTTTACTGGGACGAGTCCCTACAATGAGCAGTTCTTC. The variable domain in full, with the rest retrieved from reference TRBV28 and TRBJ2-1, is DVKVTQSSRYLVKRTGEKVFLECVQDMDHENMFWYRQDPGLGLRLIYFSYDVKMKEKGDIPEGYSVSREKKERFSLILESASTNQTSMYLCASSFTGTSPYNEQFFGPGTRLTVL.

This chain connects TRBV6-1 to TRBJ1-5, with TRBD1 matching over 11 bases. V was pared by 7 bases and J by 9 bases, with 11 bases of the junction left unmatched. The CDR3 is 15 residues long. Germline CDR1 MNHNS, CDR2 SASEGT. The CDR3, as DNA: TGTGCCAGCACCCCGGACAGGGGGCATGTCTGGCCCCAGCATTTT. Amino acids: CASTPDRGHVWPQHF.

The chain is built from TRBV30 and TRBJ1-4; the match to TRBD1 covers 7 bases. This CDR3 region has 13 residues. J gave up 0 bases and V 7 bases, and 2 bases lay outside the gene matches. Germline CDR1 is GTSNPN and CDR2 is SVGIG (reference sequence). The CDR3 is CALGQTTNEKLFF. The CDR3 DNA reads as TGTGCCTTGGGACAGACAACTAATGAAAAACTGTTTTTT.

The chain uses TRBV10-3 and TRBJ1-1, with a tentative D call TRBD1 (5 bases). The V end was cut by 2 bases, the J end by 2 bases, with 15 bases between. The CDR3 runs to 16 residues. Germline V CDR1 and CDR2: ENHRY, SYGVKD. The DNA of the CDR3 is TGTGCCATCAGTGAGCTCTCCGGGGGGGGTAACACTGAAGCTTTCTTT. It translates to CAISELSGGGNTEAFF.

A single count supports this clone. V is TRBV28 and J is TRBJ2-7; possibly TRBD1 or TRBD2 for D (5 bases each). The CDR3 runs to 16 residues. The V and J ends lost 5 bases and 5 bases respectively, with 22 bases between them. The germline V gene has CDR1 MDHEN and CDR2 SYDVKM. CDR3 sequence: CASSRSRGPLVHEQYF. Written as DNA, the CDR3 is TGTGCCAGCAGTAGGTCACGGGGCCCATTGGTACACGAGCAGTACTTC.

This chain joins TRBV5-6 and TRBJ2-7; D could derive from TRBD1 or TRBD2 (6 bases each). The germline gives CDR1 SGHDT, CDR2 YYEEEE. Trimming cost V 4 bases and J 3 bases, with 20 bases left between them. The CDR3 runs to 16 residues. The CDR3, as DNA: TGTGCCAGCAGCGTGGAGGGTACAGGGCCCTACTACGAGCAGTACTTC. Encoded protein: CASSVEGTGPYYEQYF.

The chain recombines TRBV11-2 with TRBJ2-7; TRBD2 matches 10 bases. J gave up 4 bases and V 5 bases, and 17 bases lay outside the gene matches. This CDR3 is 18 amino acids long. Germline V CDR1 and CDR2: SGHAT, FQNNGV. CDR3 in amino acids: CASSPRSSGRSLTYEQYF. Here the CDR3 DNA reads TGTGCCAGCAGCCCTCGTTCTAGCGGGAGATCGCTTACGTACGAGCAGTACTTC.

This chain connects TRBV19 to TRBJ1-3; 7 bases map to TRBD1. The CDR3 length is 19 residues. J was trimmed by 0 bases and V by 7 bases; bases with no gene match: 18. CDR1 LNHDA and CDR2 SQIVND come from the germline V gene (reference sequence). CDR3 region: CASNTGDRTISSSGNTIYF. The CDR3 DNA reads as TGTGCCAGTAACACAGGGGACCGCACCATCTCGAGCTCTGGAAACACCATATATTTT.

The chain combines TRBV13 with TRBJ2-7; no reliable D call. The V end was cut by 0 bases, the J end by 0 bases, with 6 bases between. This CDR3 has 14 amino acids. Germline CDR1 is PRHDT and CDR2 is FYEKMQ (reference sequence). The CDR3 protein is CASSLGSSSYEQYF. Here the CDR3 DNA reads TGTGCCAGCAGCTTAGGCTCGAGCTCCTACGAGCAGTACTTC.

As to this clone: Other DNA sequences of this sample code for an identical CDR3. The CDR3 here is CASSAGGPSYEQYF. The DNA for the CDR3 is TGTGCCAGCAGCGCAGGGGGGCCATCCTACGAGCAGTACTTC. The chain links TRBV9 to TRBJ2-7; the D gene is possibly TRBD1 (7 bases). V lost 3 bases and J lost 1, with 11 bases in between. Germline CDR1 and CDR2: SGDLS and YYNGEE. CDR3 length: 14 amino acids.

This chain joins TRBV27 and TRBJ2-5, with 10 bases lining up with TRBD1. Trimming took 2 bases from V and 1 from J; bases not matched to a gene: 4. Germline-derived CDR1 and CDR2 are MNHEY and SMNVEV (reference sequence). The CDR3 runs to 16 residues. As DNA, the CDR3 is TGTGCCAGCAGTTTAAGGGACAGGGGAAGCCAAGAGACCCAGTACTTC. Protein: CASSLRDRGSQETQYF.

This clone is a singleton in its sample. The chain employs TRBV7-9 and TRBJ1-3, with D unclear. The germline V gene encodes CDR1 SEHNR and CDR2 FQNEAQ (reference sequence). The CDR3 extends over 14 amino acids. Trimming left V 5 bases short and J 9 bases short, with 17 bases between. CDR3 protein: CASSPLVGGLTIYF. CDR3 bases: TGTGCCAGCAGCCCCCTGGTAGGCGGGCTCACCATATATTTT.

The chain couples TRBV9 to TRBJ1-1; D not resolved. CDR1 and CDR2 (germline): SGDLS, YYNGEE. The CDR3 loop spans 16 amino acids. Trimming stripped 0 bases from V and 3 bases from J, with 15 bases between. For the CDR3, the DNA is TGTGCCAGCAGCGTAGACGGGGTATTAAGTGACACTGAAGCTTTCTTT. This codes for CASSVDGVLSDTEAFF.

J is TRBJ1-1 and V is TRBV29-1; D is perhaps TRBD1 (5 bases). The V gene's germline CDR1 is SQVTM and CDR2 ANQGSEA. The CDR3 covers 13 residues. V lost 3 bases and J 4 bases, leaving 12 bases between the germline ends. The CDR3: CSVEGDLITEAFF. CDR3 in DNA: TGCAGCGTTGAGGGGGATCTGATCACTGAAGCTTTCTTT.